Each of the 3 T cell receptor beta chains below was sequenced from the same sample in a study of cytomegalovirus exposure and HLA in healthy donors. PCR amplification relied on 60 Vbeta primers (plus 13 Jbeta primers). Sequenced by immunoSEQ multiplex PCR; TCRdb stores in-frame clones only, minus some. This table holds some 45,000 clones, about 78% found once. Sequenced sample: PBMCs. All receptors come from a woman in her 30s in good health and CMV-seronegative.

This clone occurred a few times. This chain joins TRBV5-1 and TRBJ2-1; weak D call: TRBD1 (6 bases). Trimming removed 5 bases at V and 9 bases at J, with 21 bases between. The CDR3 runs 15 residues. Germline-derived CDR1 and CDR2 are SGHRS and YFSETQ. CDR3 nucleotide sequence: TGCGCCAGCAGAAACGAAACAGGGTATTGGCCTGAGCAGTTCTTC. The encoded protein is CASRNETGYWPEQFF.

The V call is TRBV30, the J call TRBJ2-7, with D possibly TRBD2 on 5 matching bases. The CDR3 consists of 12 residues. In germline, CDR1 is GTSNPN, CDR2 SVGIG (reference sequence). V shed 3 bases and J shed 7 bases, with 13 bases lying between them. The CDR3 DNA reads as TGTGCCTGGAGCTTAATCGGGGAAGAGCAGTACTTC. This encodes CAWSLIGEEQYF.

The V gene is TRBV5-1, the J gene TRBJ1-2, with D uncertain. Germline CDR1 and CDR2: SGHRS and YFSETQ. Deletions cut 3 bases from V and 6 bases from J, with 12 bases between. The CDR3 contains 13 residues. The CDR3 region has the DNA TGCGCCAGCAGCTCTCTGAGACGGGATGGCTACACCTTC. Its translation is CASSSLRRDGYTF.